One sample yielded the 11 T cell receptor beta chains listed below, sequenced in a study of OX40 agonist ivuxolimab in advanced cancers. Sequencing used immunoSEQ multiplex PCR; TCRdb keeps in-frame clones, though not all of them. The repertoire holds tens of thousands of clones, approximately 83% seen once, with approximately 1.9% in the top ten. The source was CD4+ or CD8+ T cells sorted from blood, collected in a trial of the OX40 agonist ivuxolimab. The receptors derive from an adult with an advanced solid tumor such as melanoma, head and neck, liver or kidney cancer.

The table lists this clone with a count of one. The genes are TRBV20-1 and TRBJ2-3; D ambiguous. This CDR3 spans 11 amino acids. The V and J ends lost 5 bases and 5 bases respectively, with 8 bases between them. Germline CDR1 DFQATT, CDR2 SNEGSKA (reference sequence). The CDR3 protein is CSAQWGDTQYF. The CDR3 DNA sequence: TGCAGTGCTCAGTGGGGAGATACGCAGTATTTT.

This clone was detected a few times. The V gene is TRBV30, the J gene TRBJ1-1, with no clear D. The germline gives CDR1 GTSNPN, CDR2 SVGIG (reference sequence). The CDR3 is made up of 12 amino acids. Trimming removed 2 bases at V and 7 bases at J, with 11 bases between. CDR3 protein: CAWSKGMGEAFF. The CDR3 region has the DNA TGTGCCTGGAGTAAGGGAATGGGTGAAGCTTTCTTT.

DNA of the CDR3: TGTGCCAGCAGCTCAATAAGTTACGAGCAGTACTTC. Its translation is CASSSISYEQYF. The rearrangement uses TRBV7-9 and TRBJ2-5; no clear D. The J call may not be correct, given that the DNA end is closer to TRBJ2-7. This CDR3 comprises 12 residues. Germline CDR1 reads SEHNR; CDR2 reads FQNEAQ (reference sequence).

This clone was seen only a few times. The V call is TRBV19, the J call TRBJ1-4; the D is unclear. Germline CDR1 LNHDA, CDR2 SQIVND (reference sequence). V was shortened by 5 bases and J by 5 bases, with 3 bases between the two germline ends. The CDR3 covers 11 residues. The CDR3 protein is CASSVNEKLFF. The DNA for the CDR3 is TGTGCCAGTAGTGTGAATGAAAAACTGTTTTTT.

This chain connects TRBV30 to TRBJ1-3; D is perhaps TRBD1 (5 bases). The CDR3 sequence is 12 residues long. The germline CDR1 and CDR2 sequences are GTSNPN and SVGIG (reference sequence). V was trimmed by 4 bases and J by 7 bases, leaving 11 bases between them. Here the CDR3 DNA reads TGTGCCTGGACGCAGGAGGGGAACACCATATATTTT. This sequence encodes CAWTQEGNTIYF.

In DNA, the CDR3 is TGTGCCAGTAGTATCGGGGACAGGGTCCCCGAAAAACTGTTTTTT. Translation: CASSIGDRVPEKLFF. V and J are TRBV19 and TRBJ1-4; 9 bases align to TRBD1. The V and J ends lost 3 bases and 8 bases, in that order; junction bases with no gene match: 7. The CDR3 has 15 residues. Germline-derived CDR1 and CDR2 are LNHDA and SQIVND (reference sequence).

This clone was observed a handful of times. The gene calls are TRBV7-2 and TRBJ2-5, with no clear D. The length of the CDR3 is 12 residues. Deletions cut 0 bases from V and 6 bases from J, with 5 bases between. Per germline, CDR1 SGHTA and CDR2 FQGNSA. CDR3 sequence reads: CASSLAGKTQYF. The CDR3 DNA is TGTGCCAGCAGCTTAGCAGGAAAGACCCAGTACTTC.

This sequence joins TRBV11-2 and TRBJ2-7; 10 bases are shared with TRBD1. Germline lookup yields CDR1 SGHAT and CDR2 FQNNGV. J was trimmed by 3 bases and V by 1 base; bases with no gene match: 0. The CDR3 is made up of 14 amino acids. CDR3 in amino acids: CASSLGDRGYEQYF. CDR3 DNA: TGTGCCAGCAGCTTAGGGGACAGGGGCTACGAGCAGTACTTC.

The chain recombines TRBV28 with TRBJ1-4; TRBD1 matches 10 bases. The CDR3 extends over 15 amino acids. Trimming at V came to 5 bases and at J to 8 bases, leaving 8 bases not matched to a gene. Looked up from germline, CDR1 is MDHEN and CDR2 is SYDVKM. The CDR3 bases are TGTGCCAGCAGTCGACAGGGGGCGCGAAAAGAAAAACTGTTTTTT. Translation gives CASSRQGARKEKLFF.

V usage is TRBV6-1 and J usage is TRBJ1-2, with TRBD1 matching 7 bases. V trimming: 5 bases; J trimming: 5 bases; junction bases outside the gene matches: 8. The CDR3 contains 14 residues. From germline, CDR1 is MNHNS and CDR2 SASEGT. CDR3: CASSFTGTEYGYTF. CDR3 nucleotide sequence: TGTGCCAGCAGTTTTACCGGGACAGAGTATGGCTACACCTTC.

The rearrangement uses TRBV5-1 and TRBJ1-4; D call uncertain. Trimming left V 4 bases short and J 4 bases short, with 17 bases between. The CDR3 covers 16 residues. Germline V gene sequence: CDR1 SGHRS, CDR2 YFSETQ. The chain's CDR3 is CASSTDPGTFNEKLFF. CDR3 nucleotide sequence: TGCGCCAGCAGCACAGATCCAGGAACCTTTAATGAAAAACTGTTTTTT.